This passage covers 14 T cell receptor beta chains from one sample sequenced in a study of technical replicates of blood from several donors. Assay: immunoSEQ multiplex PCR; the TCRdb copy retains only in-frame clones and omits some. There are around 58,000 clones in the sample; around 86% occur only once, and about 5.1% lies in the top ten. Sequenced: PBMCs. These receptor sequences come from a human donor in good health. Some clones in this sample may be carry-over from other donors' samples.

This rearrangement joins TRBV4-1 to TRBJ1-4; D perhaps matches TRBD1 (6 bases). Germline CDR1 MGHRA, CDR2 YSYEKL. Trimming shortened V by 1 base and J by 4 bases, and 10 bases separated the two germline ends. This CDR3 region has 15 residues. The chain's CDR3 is CASSQGQVYNEKLFF. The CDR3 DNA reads TGCGCCAGCAGCCAAGGACAGGTCTATAATGAAAAACTGTTTTTT.

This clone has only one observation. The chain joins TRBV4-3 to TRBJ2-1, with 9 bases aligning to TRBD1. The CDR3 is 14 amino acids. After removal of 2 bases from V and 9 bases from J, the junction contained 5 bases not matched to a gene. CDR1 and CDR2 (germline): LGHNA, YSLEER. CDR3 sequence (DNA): TGCGCCAGCAGCCAAAGTACAGGGGGCAGTGAGCAGTTCTTC. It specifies CASSQSTGGSEQFF.

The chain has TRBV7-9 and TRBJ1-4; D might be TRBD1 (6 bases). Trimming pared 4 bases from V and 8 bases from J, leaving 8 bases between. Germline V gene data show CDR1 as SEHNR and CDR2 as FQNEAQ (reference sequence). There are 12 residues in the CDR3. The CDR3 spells CASSSDREKLFF. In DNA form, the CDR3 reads TGTGCCAGCAGCTCAGACAGGGAAAAACTGTTTTTT.

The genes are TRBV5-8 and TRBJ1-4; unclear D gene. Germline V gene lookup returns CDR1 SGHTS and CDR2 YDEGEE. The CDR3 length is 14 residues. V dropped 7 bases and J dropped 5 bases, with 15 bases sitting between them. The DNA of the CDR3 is TGTGCCAGCTCCACCGGGATGATAAATGAAAAACTGTTTTTT. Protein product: CASSTGMINEKLFF. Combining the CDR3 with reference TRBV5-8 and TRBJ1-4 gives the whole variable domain EAGVTQSPTHLIKTRGQQATLRCSPISGHTSVYWYQQALGLGLQFLLWYDEGEERNRGNFPPRFSGRQFPNYSSELNVNALELEDSALYLCASSTGMINEKLFFGSGTQLSVL.

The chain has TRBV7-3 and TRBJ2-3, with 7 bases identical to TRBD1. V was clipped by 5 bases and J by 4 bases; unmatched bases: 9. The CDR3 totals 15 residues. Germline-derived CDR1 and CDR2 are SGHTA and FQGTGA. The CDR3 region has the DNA TGTGCCAGCAGCCAACAGGGGAGAAGGGCAGATACGCAGTATTTT. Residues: CASSQQGRRADTQYF.

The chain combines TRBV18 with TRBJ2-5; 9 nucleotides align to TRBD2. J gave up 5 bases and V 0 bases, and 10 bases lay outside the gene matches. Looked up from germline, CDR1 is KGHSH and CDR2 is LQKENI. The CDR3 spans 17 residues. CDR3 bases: TGTGCCAGCTCACCACCGAGCTTTAGCGGGAGAAGTGAGACCCAGTACTTC. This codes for CASSPPSFSGRSETQYF.

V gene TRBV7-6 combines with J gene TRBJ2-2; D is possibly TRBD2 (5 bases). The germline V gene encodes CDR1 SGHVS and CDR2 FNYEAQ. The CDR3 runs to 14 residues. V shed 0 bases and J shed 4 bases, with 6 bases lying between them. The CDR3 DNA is TGTGCCAGCAGCTTAGCGGACTCCACCGGGGAGCTGTTTTTT. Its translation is CASSLADSTGELFF. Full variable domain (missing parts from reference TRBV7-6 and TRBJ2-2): GAGVSQSPRYKVTKRGQDVALRCDPISGHVSLYWYRQALGQGPEFLTYFNYEAQQDKSGLPNDRFSAERPEGSISTLTIQRTEQRDSAMYRCASSLADSTGELFFGEGSRLTVL.

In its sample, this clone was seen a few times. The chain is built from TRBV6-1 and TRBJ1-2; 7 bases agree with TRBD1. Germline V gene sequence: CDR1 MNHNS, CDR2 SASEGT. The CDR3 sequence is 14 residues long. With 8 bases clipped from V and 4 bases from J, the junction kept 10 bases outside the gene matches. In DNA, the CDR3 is TGTGCCAGCGGAACTACGGACAGGACCTATGGCTACACCTTC. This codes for CASGTTDRTYGYTF.

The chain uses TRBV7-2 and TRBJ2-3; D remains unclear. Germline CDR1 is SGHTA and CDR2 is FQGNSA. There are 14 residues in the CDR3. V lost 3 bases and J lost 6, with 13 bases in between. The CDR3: CASSFLSSGDTQYF. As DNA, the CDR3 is TGTGCCAGCAGCTTCCTCAGTTCCGGGGATACGCAGTATTTT.

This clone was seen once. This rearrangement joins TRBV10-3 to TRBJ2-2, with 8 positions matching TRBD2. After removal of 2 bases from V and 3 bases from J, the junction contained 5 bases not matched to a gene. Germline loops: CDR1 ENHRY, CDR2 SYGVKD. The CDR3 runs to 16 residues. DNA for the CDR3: TGTGCCATCAGTGAGCTGCGGGGGGACCACACCGGGGAGCTGTTTTTT. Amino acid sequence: CAISELRGDHTGELFF.

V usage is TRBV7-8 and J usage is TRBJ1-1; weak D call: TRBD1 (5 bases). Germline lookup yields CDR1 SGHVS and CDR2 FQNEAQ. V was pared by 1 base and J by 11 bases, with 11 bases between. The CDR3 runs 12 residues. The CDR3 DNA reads TGTGCCAGCAGCTTAGGTGGGGGGTGGGCTTTCTTT. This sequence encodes CASSLGGGWAFF. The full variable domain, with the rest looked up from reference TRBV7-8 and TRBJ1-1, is GAGVSQSPRYKVAKRGQDVALRCDPISGHVSLFWYQQALGQGPEFLTYFQNEAQLDKSGLPSDRFFAERPEGSVSTLKIQRTQQEDSAVYLCASSLGGGWAFFGQGTRLTVV.

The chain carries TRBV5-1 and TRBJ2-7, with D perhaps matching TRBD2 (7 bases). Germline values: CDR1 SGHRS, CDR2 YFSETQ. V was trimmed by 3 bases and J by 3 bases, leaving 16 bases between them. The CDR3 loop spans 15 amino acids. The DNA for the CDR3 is TGCGCCAGCAGCTGGATTTCGGGGGGCGGCTACGAGCAGTACTTC. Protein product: CASSWISGGGYEQYF.

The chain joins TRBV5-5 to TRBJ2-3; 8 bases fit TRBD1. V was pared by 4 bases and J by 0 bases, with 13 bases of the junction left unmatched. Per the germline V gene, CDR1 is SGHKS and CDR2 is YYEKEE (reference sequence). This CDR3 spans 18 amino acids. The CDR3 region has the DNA TGTGCCAGCAGCCTTCGGGGACAGGCAAAATCTAGCACAGATACGCAGTATTTT. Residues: CASSLRGQAKSSTDTQYF.

The CDR3 loop reads CASSLTGSAGTGSYEQYF. The CDR3 DNA follows: TGTGCCAGCAGCTTAACCGGAAGTGCCGGGACAGGATCCTACGAGCAGTACTTC. The V call is TRBV7-3, the J call TRBJ2-7; TRBD1 matches 8 bases. Germline CDR1 and CDR2: SGHTA and FQGTGA. The CDR3 consists of 18 residues. The ends lost 0 bases at V and 1 base at J; junction bases unmatched: 11. Complete variable domain (other parts from reference TRBV7-3 and TRBJ2-7): GAGVSQTPSNKVTEKGKYVELRCDPISGHTALYWYRQSLGQGPEFLIYFQGTGAADDSGLPNDRFFAVRPEGSVSTLKIQRTERGDSAVYLCASSLTGSAGTGSYEQYFGPGTRLTVT.